The sequence of this T cell receptor beta chain was determined in a study of T-cell memory formation after mild COVID-19. About the study: Among the donors, TCR clusters were largely specific to each donor. Findings of the study overall: A subset of responding clones appeared in pre-infection memory, suggesting cross-reactive memory joined. Clones that contracted from day 15 to 85 had balanced CD4/CD8; later expanders were CD4+ biased.

Notes on this clonotype: Its matching antigen is unknown.

TCRdb fed the 5' RACE reads into MiXCR, producing one record per CDR3 protein. The sample carries over 500,000 distinct CDR3 sequences, about 18% recorded once. This CDR3 has 18 amino acids. The J segment lost 0 bases and the V segment lost 4 bases, leaving 13 bases of the junction unmatched. The clonotype originates from an adult woman who had mild COVID-19 (a few samples of this study predate the infection). Cell type and time point are not known. The sequenced sample was PBMCs or a T cell subset sorted from them (not recorded which). The V and J genes are TRBV12-3 or TRBV12-4 and TRBJ2-3; TRBD1 matches at 7 bases. CDR3 amino acids: CASSSGIGTEASTDTQYF. In nucleotides, the CDR3 is TGTGCCAGCAGTTCGGGGATTGGGACAGAAGCTAGCACAGATACGCAGTATTTT.